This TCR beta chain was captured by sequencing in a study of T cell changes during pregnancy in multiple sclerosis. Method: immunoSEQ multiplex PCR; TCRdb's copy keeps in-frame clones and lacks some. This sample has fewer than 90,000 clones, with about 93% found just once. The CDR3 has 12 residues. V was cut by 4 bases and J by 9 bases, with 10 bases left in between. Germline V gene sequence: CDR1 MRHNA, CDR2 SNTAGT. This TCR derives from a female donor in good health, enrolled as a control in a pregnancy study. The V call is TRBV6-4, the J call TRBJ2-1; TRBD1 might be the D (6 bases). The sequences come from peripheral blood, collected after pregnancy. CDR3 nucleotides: TGTGCCAGCAGTGCAACAGGGCTTGAGCAGTTCTTC. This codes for CASSATGLEQFF.